Presented here are 8 T cell receptor beta chains from one specimen sequenced in a study of early T cells in non-severe SARS-CoV-2 infection. TCRdb used MiXCR to reprocess the 5' RACE reads, holding one entry per CDR3 protein. The sample contains about 44,000 distinct CDR3 sequences, 6% to 7% of which appear only once. The sequenced sample was whole blood, obtained at baseline. Source of these receptors: an adult who was a healthcare worker with PCR-confirmed SARS-CoV-2 infection or an uninfected control (not recorded which).

This clonotype has just a few counts. V gene TRBV3-1 combines with J gene TRBJ1-1; unclear D gene. Germline values: CDR1 LGHDT, CDR2 YNNKEL (reference sequence). The CDR3 has 14 residues. V lost 4 bases to trimming and J lost 6 bases, with 15 bases between them. CDR3 nucleotide sequence: TGTGCCAGCAGCCCTGGAGGCGGGTACCCTGAAGCTTTCTTT. Protein sequence: CASSPGGGYPEAFF. The full variable domain, with the rest looked up from reference TRBV3-1 and TRBJ1-1, is DTAVSQTPKYLVTQMGNDKSIKCEQNLGHDTMYWYKQDSKKFLKIMFSYNNKELIINETVPNRFSPKSPDKAHLNLHINSLELGDSAVYFCASSPGGGYPEAFFGQGTRLTVV.

The chain links TRBV27 to TRBJ2-7; possible D gene TRBD2, 5 bases. Between the trimmed V and J ends, which lost 6 bases and 0 bases, there was a span of 12 bases. The CDR3 contains 14 residues. The germline V gene encodes CDR1 MNHEY and CDR2 SMNVEV (reference sequence). CDR3 in DNA: TGTGCCAGCAGCCGTATGCGGGTCTCCTACGAGCAGTACTTC. It is translated as CASSRMRVSYEQYF.

There are a few counts of this clonotype. V gene TRBV2 combines with J gene TRBJ2-1, with TRBD2 matching over 9 bases. CDR3 length: 17 residues. Germline CDR1 SNHLY, CDR2 FYNNEI. J was trimmed by 4 bases and V by 3 bases; bases with no gene match: 10. The CDR3 coding sequence is TGTGCCAGCAGTGAGCCCGTTGGGACTAGCTATTACAATGAGCAGTTCTTC. It encodes CASSEPVGTSYYNEQFF. Full variable domain (outside the CDR3, taken from reference TRBV2 and TRBJ2-1): EPEVTQTPSHQVTQMGQEVILRCVPISNHLYFYWYRQILGQKVEFLVSFYNNEISEKSEIFDDQFSVERPDGSNFTLKIRSTKLEDSAMYFCASSEPVGTSYYNEQFFGPGTRLTVL.

This clonotype was recorded a few times. One end of the junction varies from germline; a read error may be responsible. The V and J genes are TRBV7-7 and TRBJ2-1; TRBD1 matches 8 bases. Germline V gene lookup returns CDR1 SSHAT and CDR2 FNYEAQ (reference sequence). The length of the CDR3 is 14 residues. CDR3 residues: CASSPRQGSYEQFF. In DNA form, the CDR3 reads TGTGCTAGCAGCCCTCGACAGGGGAGCTATGAGCAGTTCTTC.

This clonotype occurred many times. The rearrangement uses TRBV11-2 and TRBJ2-7; 12 bases match TRBD2. This CDR3 has 15 amino acids. V was clipped by 6 bases and J by 0 bases; unmatched bases: 3. CDR1 and CDR2 from the germline V gene are SGHAT and FQNNGV. CDR3 sequence reads: CASSRLAGDSYEQYF. The DNA of the CDR3 is TGTGCCAGCAGTAGACTAGCGGGGGACTCCTACGAGCAGTACTTC.

The rearrangement links TRBV12-3 or TRBV12-4 to TRBJ2-2, with TRBD1 identical over 9 bases. Trimming at V came to 6 bases and at J to 6 bases, leaving 11 bases not matched to a gene. The CDR3 has 16 amino acids. The CDR3 DNA sequence: TGTGCCAGCAGCAGCCACAGGGGGCTTTTACCCGGGGAGCTGTTTTTT. Translated, it gives CASSSHRGLLPGELFF.

In its sample, this clonotype was seen many times. This sequence joins TRBV2 and TRBJ2-1; 11 bases fit TRBD2. The CDR3 loop spans 19 amino acids. V lost 1 base to trimming and J lost 0 bases; unmatched junction nucleotides: 8. Germline lookup yields CDR1 SNHLY and CDR2 FYNNEI. The DNA for the CDR3 is TGTGCCAGCAGTGAAGGTCTAGCGGGAGGAACTAGCTCCTACAATGAGCAGTTCTTC. Residues: CASSEGLAGGTSSYNEQFF.

This clonotype was counted only a few times. The rearrangement uses TRBV2 and TRBJ2-2, with TRBD2 matching 14 bases. From germline, CDR1 is SNHLY and CDR2 FYNNEI. V lost 10 bases and J lost 4; bases outside the gene matches: 8. The CDR3 is made up of 16 amino acids. CDR3 in DNA: TGTGCCATCCTACTCGGACTAGCGGGAGGCACCGGGGAGCTGTTTTTT. Amino acid sequence: CAILLGLAGGTGELFF.